This is a list of T cell receptor beta chains from one sample in a study of blood T cells in healthy people across ages. Each CDR3 protein gets one entry after TCRdb re-called the 5' RACE reads with MiXCR. The table has hundreds of thousands of distinct CDR3 sequences, about 32% seen once. Sequencing was done on a sample of blood. These receptors all stem from a woman at least 80 years old in good health. The CDR3 runs from the conserved cysteine through the conserved F or W. The D gene is left open where the match is weak. The size of a clone is reported for some rows only, either as once, few or many, or as a class for expanded clones.

CDR3nt,CDR3aa,abundance,v_gene,j_gene,d_gene,len
TGTGCCAGCATCAAACGGGGCGGGAGTAGGGACGGCTACACCTTC,CASIKRGGSRDGYTF,few,TRBV12-3/TRBV12-4,TRBJ1-2,.,15
TGCGCCAGCAGCTTGGGAATGATACCGGGGGGGGCAGATACGCAGTATTTT,CASSLGMIPGGADTQYF,many,TRBV5-1,TRBJ2-3,TRBD2,17
TGTGCCAGCAGCTTAGCGGCCGATAATAGCAATCAGCCCCAGCATTTT,CASSLAADNSNQPQHF,many,TRBV7-2,TRBJ1-5,.,16
TGTGCCAGCAGATCGCAGGGGGTTAGCAATCAGCCCCAGCATTTT,CASRSQGVSNQPQHF,.,TRBV2,TRBJ1-5,TRBD1,15
TGTGCCAGCAGCGCAGGACAGGGGGCGATCGAGCAGTACTTC,CASSAGQGAIEQYF,many,TRBV7-7,TRBJ2-7,TRBD1,14
TGCAGTGCTTCCCCGGGTGGAAAGCCCCAGCATTTT,CSASPGGKPQHF,once,TRBV20-1,TRBJ1-5,.,12
TGTGCCAGCAGCTTCACAGGGATTGGGCAGCCCCAGCATTTT,CASSFTGIGQPQHF,many,TRBV7-2,TRBJ1-5,.,14
TGTGCCAGCAGATCGACGGGGGGTGCCCACAATGAGCAGTTCTTC,CASRSTGGAHNEQFF,.,TRBV6-2/TRBV6-3,TRBJ2-1,TRBD2,15
TGTGCCAGCAGCCTCGGACAGGGGTACTACACCTTC,CASSLGQGYYTF,.,TRBV3-1,TRBJ1-2,TRBD1,12
TGTGCCAGCAGCCCCGGACAGCCTTCTTGGTACTTC,CASSPGQPSWYF,.,TRBV7-2,TRBJ2-5,.,12
TGTGCCAGCAGCGCACCGGACGGTTCCTACGAGCAGTACTTC,CASSAPDGSYEQYF,once,TRBV7-2,TRBJ2-7,.,14
TGCGCCAGCCGTCTAGCGGTTCACTCCACAGATACGCAGTATTTT,CASRLAVHSTDTQYF,few,TRBV5-1,TRBJ2-3,TRBD2,15
TGTGCCAGCAGCCCTCTAACGACAGGCAATGAGCAGTTCTTC,CASSPLTTGNEQFF,.,TRBV3-1,TRBJ2-1,.,14
TGCAGCGTAGCCTATCTTCCCCCCCACGAGCAGTACTTC,CSVAYLPPHEQYF,many,TRBV29-1,TRBJ2-7,.,13
TGTGCCAGCAGTTTGGGAGGGCCCTCCTATGGCTACACCTTC,CASSLGGPSYGYTF,many,TRBV27,TRBJ1-2,.,14
TGCGCCAGCAGTGTGACAGGGAACGAGCAGTACTTC,CASSVTGNEQYF,.,TRBV10-2,TRBJ2-7,TRBD1,12
TGTGCCAGCAGTTCCCAAACAGGCCACACCCCGTGGCAGTACTTC,CASSSQTGHTPWQYF,many,TRBV7-6,TRBJ2-7,.,15
TGTGCCTGGAGCGCTAGCACAGATACGCAGTGTTTT,CAWSASTDTQCF,.,TRBV30,TRBJ2-3,.,12
TGTGCCACCAGCAGTCTTCAGGGGCAAAGAGACACTGAAGCTTTCTTT,CATSSLQGQRDTEAFF,.,TRBV15,TRBJ1-1,.,16
TGTGCCAGCTCACCAAGGGAGGTGGGGAACACTGATACGCAGTATTTT,CASSPREVGNTDTQYF,.,TRBV18,TRBJ2-3,.,16
TGTGCCAGCAGCTTAAAGACCTCAACCCAGCATTTT,CASSLKTSTQHF,few,TRBV7-2,TRBJ1-5,.,12
TGTGCCAGCAGGTCGAGAACGACGAAAGAAGCTTTCTTT,CASRSRTTKEAFF,.,TRBV7-2,TRBJ1-1,.,13
TGTGCCAGCAGCGCCGGCCGGACAAAGTCCTACGAGCAGTACTTC,CASSAGRTKSYEQYF,many,TRBV7-2,TRBJ2-7,.,15
TGTGCCAGCAGTTACTCCGACGGGGCCGCTTCACCCCTCCACTTT,CASSYSDGAASPLHF,few,TRBV6-5,TRBJ1-6,.,15
TGCAGCGTTGCCAACCCGACAGGGAGCTATGGCTACACCTTC,CSVANPTGSYGYTF,.,TRBV29-1,TRBJ1-2,TRBD1,14
TGTGCCAGCAGCCGCGGGGGAGCGCAAGAGACCCAGTACTTC,CASSRGGAQETQYF,many,TRBV11-1,TRBJ2-5,TRBD2,14
TGTGCCAGCTCACCACGAGGAACAGGGGAGGGAGAGACCCAGTACTTC,CASSPRGTGEGETQYF,few,TRBV18,TRBJ2-5,.,16
TGTGCCAGCAGCTCGATTTGGGACAGCCCTACGGATGAGCAGTTCTTC,CASSSIWDSPTDEQFF,once,TRBV5-6,TRBJ2-1,TRBD1,16
TGTGCCACCGCTAGAGATGGGGGGGCTGAAGCTTTCTTT,CATARDGGAEAFF,many,TRBV15,TRBJ1-1,.,13
TGCGCCAGCAGCTCGACCATTAGCCTATCCGGGAATCACAGACTGAACGATGAGCAGTTCTTC,CASSSTISLSGNHRLNDEQFF,.,TRBV5-1,TRBJ2-1,.,21
TGTGCCAGCGGAAGGGAACCGAACGCTGAAGCTTTCTTT,CASGREPNAEAFF,many,TRBV6-6,TRBJ1-1,.,13
TGTGCCAGCAGTTACCGAGGACAGGACCAAGAGACCCGGTACTTC,CASSYRGQDQETRYF,.,TRBV6-6,TRBJ2-5,TRBD1,15
TGTGCCAGCACCACTAGCGGTAAGGGGGGAAGGTACAATGAGCAGTTCTTC,CASTTSGKGGRYNEQFF,few,TRBV12-3/TRBV12-4,TRBJ2-1,TRBD2,17
TGTGCCAGCAGTGCCAGTCGCGGGGATACGCAGTATTTT,CASSASRGDTQYF,many,TRBV27,TRBJ2-3,.,13
TGTGCCAGCAGCCAAGGGACAACCGCCTACGAGCAGGACTTC,CASSQGTTAYEQDF,few,TRBV3-1,TRBJ2-4,.,14
TGCAGTGCCCGAGGGGCGGAAAGCACAGATACGCAGTATTTT,CSARGAESTDTQYF,.,TRBV20-1,TRBJ2-3,.,14
TGTGCCAGTAAACAGGTTCCTTATGGCTACACCTTC,CASKQVPYGYTF,few,TRBV28,TRBJ1-2,.,12
TGTGCCAGCACCCGTCGAGCGGAAGATTACAATGAGCAGTTCTTC,CASTRRAEDYNEQFF,.,TRBV28,TRBJ2-1,.,15
TGTGCCAGCACCCGCGACAGGGGGAACACCGGGGAGCTGTTTTTT,CASTRDRGNTGELFF,.,TRBV11-2,TRBJ2-2,TRBD1,15
TGCAGTGCTAGAGATTATGGGCTAGCGGGGGGGCCGGACCAAGAGACCCAGTACTTC,CSARDYGLAGGPDQETQYF,many,TRBV20-1,TRBJ2-5,TRBD2,19
TGTGCCAGCAGCTTCCCGGACGGTGGTGTCGCGCCTAGCGATTTCACAGATACGCAGTATTTT,CASSFPDGGVAPSDFTDTQYF,.,TRBV7-3,TRBJ2-3,.,21
TGTGCCAGCAGATACAGCGATAATTCACCCCTCCACTTT,CASRYSDNSPLHF,.,TRBV6-5,TRBJ1-6,.,13
TGTGCCTGGAGTAGACCGCCTGGAAACACCATATATTTT,CAWSRPPGNTIYF,.,TRBV30,TRBJ1-3,.,13
TGTGCCAGCGGCCGGCCCTCTGGAAACACCATATATTTT,CASGRPSGNTIYF,.,TRBV28,TRBJ1-3,.,13
TGTGCCAGCAGTTTTTACGGTTCTCGAGGCGAGCAGTACTTC,CASSFYGSRGEQYF,many,TRBV6-2/TRBV6-3,TRBJ2-7,.,14
TGCAGTGCTAGATCACAGGGGGAGGTTGGAAATTCACCCCTCCACTTT,CSARSQGEVGNSPLHF,.,TRBV20-1,TRBJ1-6,TRBD1,16
TGCAGCGTTGAAGAATCGACAGGGTTAGAGCAGTTCTTC,CSVEESTGLEQFF,.,TRBV29-1,TRBJ2-1,TRBD1,13
TGCAGTGCTGGGGCCGGGGACAGCGGAAGCAATCAGCCCCAGCATTTT,CSAGAGDSGSNQPQHF,once,TRBV20-1,TRBJ1-5,TRBD1,16
TGTGCCAGCAGCTGGGTAAAGTCAACGAATAATGAAAAACTGTTTTTT,CASSWVKSTNNEKLFF,few,TRBV7-2,TRBJ1-4,.,16
TGCGCCAGCAGCGATCTGACAGGGGGCTTCGCTGAAGCTTTCTTT,CASSDLTGGFAEAFF,few,TRBV5-1,TRBJ1-1,TRBD1,15
TGCGCCAGCAGCGTAAACCTGGACAGGGTTCTTGTCTACACCTTC,CASSVNLDRVLVYTF,.,TRBV5-1,TRBJ1-2,TRBD1,15
TGTGCCAGCATTCGACAGGGAGAATCCGAGCAGTACTTC,CASIRQGESEQYF,.,TRBV13,TRBJ2-7,TRBD1,13
TGCAGTGCCCCTCGCGGAGGAGCTAGCAATCAGCCCCAGCATTTT,CSAPRGGASNQPQHF,many,TRBV20-1,TRBJ1-5,.,15
TGTGCCAGCAGCGTAACTAGCGGGTACAATGAGCAGTACTTC,CASSVTSGYNEQYF,.,TRBV9,TRBJ2-7,TRBD2,14
TGTGCCAGCAGCTTGCAGCAGCCTGAAGCTTTCTTT,CASSLQQPEAFF,few,TRBV7-9,TRBJ1-1,.,12
TGTGCCAGCAGCTTAAAGGGCAGTCTGCGGGGTGAAAAACTGTTTTTT,CASSLKGSLRGEKLFF,few,TRBV7-2,TRBJ1-4,.,16
TGTGCCAGCAGTTACTATGGGGGCAATGAGCAGTTCTTC,CASSYYGGNEQFF,many,TRBV6-2/TRBV6-3,TRBJ2-1,.,13
TGTGCCAGCAGTCCCCCGGTTGTTGGGGGCGCGGGGAAGACCCAGTACTTC,CASSPPVVGGAGKTQYF,many,TRBV6-1,TRBJ2-5,.,17
TGCGCCAGCAGCTACCTACAGGGCTCTAATGAAAAACTGTTTTTT,CASSYLQGSNEKLFF,many,TRBV5-1,TRBJ1-4,.,15